The 24 T cell receptor beta chains below were found in one sample sequenced in a study of blood T cell repertoires in COVID-19. Generated by immunoSEQ multiplex PCR, the TCRdb table keeps only in-frame clones and is missing some. The sample lists about 200,000 clones, around four fifths occurring once. Sequences were obtained from peripheral blood. These receptor sequences come from a man aged 60 to 75 with COVID-19, enrolled during active disease.

This clone was recorded only once. The rearrangement links TRBV6-2 or TRBV6-3 to TRBJ1-5, with 11 bases fitting TRBD1. CDR3 size: 11 residues. CDR1 is MNHEY, CDR2 SVGEGT, per germline. V was clipped by 5 bases and J by 15 bases; unmatched bases: 3. The CDR3 sequence: CASSGTGGSHF. CDR3 bases: TGTGCCAGCAGTGGGACAGGGGGATCGCATTTT.

The count of this clone is one. The J gene is TRBJ2-7, the V gene TRBV27; 11 nucleotides agree with TRBD2. The CDR3 extends over 17 amino acids. Germline trimming cut 3 bases from V and 5 bases from J; bases unmatched to any gene: 12. Germline loops: CDR1 MNHEY, CDR2 SMNVEV (reference sequence). The CDR3 spells CASSLGYLTSGKNEQYF. CDR3 bases: TGTGCCAGCAGTTTGGGGTACCTGACTAGCGGGAAAAACGAGCAGTACTTC.

This clone showed up just a few times. This sequence joins TRBV5-1 and TRBJ2-6; D is perhaps TRBD1 (5 bases). The CDR3 is 16 residues long. Trimming shortened V by 2 bases and J by 0 bases, and 9 bases separated the two germline ends. Looked up from germline, CDR1 is SGHRS and CDR2 is YFSETQ. CDR3 DNA sequence: TGCGCCAGCAGCTTTGACAGATACTCTGGGGCCAACGTCCTGACTTTC. Amino acid sequence: CASSFDRYSGANVLTF.

V and J are TRBV5-1 and TRBJ1-1; perhaps TRBD1 as D (6 bases). The CDR3 runs 17 residues. Germline V gene sequence: CDR1 SGHRS, CDR2 YFSETQ. Trimming shortened V by 0 bases and J by 4 bases, and 19 bases separated the two germline ends. In nucleotides, the CDR3 is TGCGCCAGCAGCTTGGGCCCAACAGGGATATCAGGCACTGAAGCTTTCTTT. It yields the protein CASSLGPTGISGTEAFF.

Here the CDR3 DNA reads TGTGCCAGCAGCCCAGGGACAGGGCGCACCGGGGAGCTGTTTTTT. Translating gives CASSPGTGRTGELFF. The J gene is TRBJ2-2, the V gene TRBV28, with 9 positions matching TRBD1. CDR3 length: 15 amino acids. V was clipped by 6 bases and J by 4 bases; unmatched bases: 6. The germline V gene encodes CDR1 MDHEN and CDR2 SYDVKM.

This clone came up once. V and J are TRBV10-3 and TRBJ1-4; TRBD1 matches 10 bases. Germline loops: CDR1 ENHRY, CDR2 SYGVKD. The V segment lost 3 bases and the J segment 15 bases; nucleotides outside the gene matches: 4. The CDR3 length is 12 residues. CDR3 nucleotide sequence: TGTGCCATCAGTGACCCGGACAGGGGGGTGTTTTTT. This sequence encodes CAISDPDRGVFF.

The rearrangement joins TRBV14 to TRBJ1-2; 8 bases agree with TRBD1. The germline V gene has CDR1 SGHDN and CDR2 FVKESK. CDR3 length: 16 residues. J gave up 2 bases and V 3 bases, and 8 bases lay outside the gene matches. The CDR3 bases are TGTGCCAGCAGCCATTTTTCAGGGGGCAAAAACTATGGCTACACCTTC. It codes for CASSHFSGGKNYGYTF. Looking up the rest from reference TRBV14 and TRBJ1-2 gives the full variable domain: EAGVTQFPSHSVIEKGQTVTLRCDPISGHDNLYWYRRVMGKEIKFLLHFVKESKQDESGMPNNRFLAERTGGTYSTLKVQPAELEDSGVYFCASSHFSGGKNYGYTFGSGTRLTVV.

The chain combines TRBV3-1 (or the pseudogene TRBV3-2) with TRBJ1-1; D is perhaps TRBD1 (6 bases). Germline V CDR1 and CDR2: LGHDT, YNNKEL (reference sequence). V was clipped by 4 bases and J by 4 bases, with 16 bases between them. The length of the CDR3 is 15 residues. The CDR3 DNA reads as TGTGCCAGCAGCCTCCGCAGGGGTGTGAGCACTGAAGCTTTCTTT. Its translation is CASSLRRGVSTEAFF.

J is TRBJ1-2 and V is TRBV19; weak D call: TRBD1 (5 bases). V was clipped by 7 bases and J by 4 bases, with 16 bases between them. CDR1 and CDR2 from the germline V gene are LNHDA and SQIVND (reference sequence). CDR3 length: 14 amino acids. The CDR3 nucleotides are TGTGCCAGTACCCTACAGGCAGAGATCTATGGCTACACCTTC. Encoded protein: CASTLQAEIYGYTF.

The chain combines TRBV18 with TRBJ2-7; TRBD2 aligns across 7 bases. The CDR3 is 14 residues long. The V gene's germline CDR1 is KGHSH and CDR2 LQKENI. The trim removed 2 bases at V and 6 bases at J, leaving 7 bases unmatched. CDR3 loop: CASSPKREDAEQYF. The CDR3, as DNA: TGTGCCAGCTCACCAAAACGGGAGGACGCCGAGCAGTACTTC.

The chain joins TRBV18 to TRBJ1-6, with D unresolved. From germline, CDR1 is KGHSH and CDR2 LQKENI. V lost 3 bases and J 7 bases, leaving 4 bases between the germline ends. This CDR3 is 12 amino acids long. The CDR3 coding sequence is TGTGCCAGCTCACCTAGCAATTCACCCCTCCACTTT. Its translation is CASSPSNSPLHF.

The chain has TRBV7-9 and TRBJ1-1, with 8 bases fitting TRBD1. Germline CDR1 SEHNR, CDR2 FQNEAQ (reference sequence). Trimming removed 5 bases from V and 5 bases from J; junction bases left unmatched: 7. The CDR3 is made up of 14 amino acids. The CDR3 bases are TGTGCCAGCAGCCGTATAACAGGGGGGACTGAAGCTTTCTTT. This translates into CASSRITGGTEAFF.

This clone has only a few counts. This rearrangement joins TRBV28 to TRBJ1-2, with unresolved D. Germline V gene data show CDR1 as MDHEN and CDR2 as SYDVKM. The CDR3 spans 12 residues. Trimming removed 7 bases at V and 9 bases at J, with 15 bases between. The CDR3 is CASTYSGYSYTF. For the CDR3, the DNA is TGTGCCAGCACTTACTCCGGGTATAGCTACACCTTC.

The V gene is TRBV5-3, the J gene TRBJ1-4; D uncertain. TRBV5-3 is an ORF, with its function uncertain. The V end was cut by 1 base, the J end by 6 bases, with 10 bases between. CDR3 length: 14 amino acids. CDR3: CARSLWLSDEKLFF. As DNA, the CDR3 is TGTGCCAGAAGCTTGTGGCTGTCAGATGAAAAACTGTTTTTT.

The chain recombines TRBV25-1 with TRBJ2-6; the D is unclear. Germline CDR1 reads MGHDK; CDR2 reads SYGVNS. V lost 4 bases to trimming and J lost 0 bases, with 7 bases between them. This CDR3 has 15 residues. CDR3 coding DNA: TGTGCCAGCAGTGGGAGCATCTCTGGGGCCAACGTCCTGACTTTC. It specifies CASSGSISGANVLTF.

The chain has TRBV7-7 and TRBJ2-5; 8 bases line up with TRBD1. Germline CDR1 reads SSHAT; CDR2 reads FNYEAQ (reference sequence). The CDR3 totals 14 residues. J lost 5 bases, V lost 5 bases, and 7 bases had no gene match. CDR3 bases: TGTGCCAGCAGCGTTGACAGGGGAGCGGAGACCCAGTACTTC. Residues: CASSVDRGAETQYF.

The chain carries TRBV4-2 and TRBJ1-1; 10 nucleotides align to TRBD1. J was trimmed by 1 base and V by 3 bases; bases with no gene match: 8. CDR3 length equals 17 residues. CDR1 is LGHNA and CDR2 is YNFKEQ in the germline V gene. The CDR3 DNA follows: TGTGCCAGCAGCCATCCCCCCGGACAGGGGGGGAACACTGAAGCTTTCTTT. Amino acids: CASSHPPGQGGNTEAFF.

The chain uses TRBV7-6 and TRBJ1-1; maybe TRBD1 (6 bases). The ends were cut back, 1 base at V and 4 bases at J, with 13 bases in the middle. The CDR3 totals 15 residues. From germline, CDR1 is SGHVS and CDR2 FNYEAQ. Here the CDR3 DNA reads TGTGCCAGCAGCTTAGGGGTCCAGGGGTCCACTGAAGCTTTCTTT. Translated, it gives CASSLGVQGSTEAFF.

The CDR3: CASSQGRDRYTEAFF. The CDR3 nucleotides are TGTGCCAGCAGCCAAGGCCGGGACAGATACACTGAAGCTTTCTTT. V is TRBV7-2 and J is TRBJ1-1, with 7 bases that match TRBD1. Germline V CDR1 and CDR2: SGHTA, FQGNSA. J lost 3 bases, V lost 5 bases, and 9 bases had no gene match. CDR3 length: 15 residues.

This clone was picked up one time. This chain joins TRBV5-5 and TRBJ2-5; D is perhaps TRBD1 (6 bases). Germline V gene lookup returns CDR1 SGHKS and CDR2 YYEKEE (reference sequence). This CDR3 comprises 14 residues. Trimming stripped 0 bases from V and 2 bases from J, with 8 bases between. CDR3 residues: CASSLDRAQETQYF. CDR3 bases: TGTGCCAGCAGCTTGGACAGGGCTCAAGAGACCCAGTACTTC.

The rearrangement joins TRBV12-3 or TRBV12-4 to TRBJ1-4; 8 nucleotides line up with TRBD1. This CDR3 has 13 amino acids. With 8 bases clipped from V and 9 bases from J, the junction kept 8 bases outside the gene matches. CDR3: CASGTGEGQKLFF. The CDR3 bases are TGTGCCAGCGGGACAGGAGAGGGCCAAAAACTGTTTTTT.

This clone showed up just a few times. The chain combines TRBV15 with TRBJ1-2; no clear D. The V end lost 0 bases, the J end lost 8 bases, and 13 bases lay between the germline ends. CDR3 length: 14 amino acids. Germline V lookup: CDR1 LNHNV, CDR2 YYDKDF (reference sequence). The CDR3: CATSRDRSPLGYTF. The DNA of the CDR3 is TGTGCCACCAGCAGAGATCGTAGCCCCCTCGGCTACACCTTC.

This chain links TRBV9 with TRBJ1-4; TRBD1 matches at 8 bases. Looked up from germline, CDR1 is SGDLS and CDR2 is YYNGEE. J was trimmed by 7 bases and V by 0 bases; bases with no gene match: 5. The CDR3 has 15 amino acids. DNA for the CDR3: TGTGCCAGCAGCGTAGATGGGACAGGAGGTGAAAAACTGTTTTTT. Translation gives CASSVDGTGGEKLFF.

The chain employs TRBV5-1 and TRBJ1-2, with D maybe TRBD1 (6 bases). The V gene lost 2 bases and the J gene lost 5 bases, with 13 bases spanning the gap. The CDR3 covers 14 residues. Germline values: CDR1 SGHRS, CDR2 YFSETQ. CDR3 loop: CASSFWGLSYGYTF. The CDR3 nucleotides read TGCGCCAGCAGCTTTTGGGGGCTAAGTTATGGCTACACCTTC.